The TCR beta chain under discussion was sequenced for a study of blood T cell repertoires in COVID-19. Assay used: immunoSEQ multiplex PCR; TCRdb lists only in-frame clones, some missing. The sample has approximately 210,000 clones; around 84% are singletons. In germline, CDR1 is SQVTM, CDR2 ANQGSEA. The V gene end was trimmed by 2 bases and the J gene end by 5 bases; junction bases not matched to a gene: 5. The CDR3 spans 13 residues. This clonotype was obtained from an elderly woman with COVID-19, enrolled during active disease. This rearrangement joins TRBV29-1 to TRBJ1-1, with TRBD1 identical over 7 bases. Material: peripheral blood. For the CDR3, the DNA is TGCAGCGTTGAAAGACAGGGCGGAACTGAAGCTTTCTTT. Residues: CSVERQGGTEAFF.